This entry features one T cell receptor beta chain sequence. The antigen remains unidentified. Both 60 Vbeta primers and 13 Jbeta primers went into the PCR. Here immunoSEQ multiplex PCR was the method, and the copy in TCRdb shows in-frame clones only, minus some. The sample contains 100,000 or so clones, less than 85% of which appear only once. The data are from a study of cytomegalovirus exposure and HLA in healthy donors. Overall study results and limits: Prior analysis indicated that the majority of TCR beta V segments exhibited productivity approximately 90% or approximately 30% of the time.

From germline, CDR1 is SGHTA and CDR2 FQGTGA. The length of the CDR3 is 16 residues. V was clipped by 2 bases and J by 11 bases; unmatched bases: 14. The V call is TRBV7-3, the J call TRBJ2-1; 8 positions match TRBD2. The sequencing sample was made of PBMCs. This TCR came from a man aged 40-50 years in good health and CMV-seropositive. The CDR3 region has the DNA TGTGCCAGCAGCTTACGGGGGGGTGCAGGGTATTACAAGCAGTTCTTC. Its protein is CASSLRGGAGYYKQFF.